The 26 T cell receptor beta chains listed next were all sequenced from one sample in a study of cytomegalovirus exposure and HLA in healthy donors. The PCR ran on 60 Vbeta and 13 Jbeta primers. The repertoire was sequenced with immunoSEQ multiplex PCR; TCRdb's copy has only in-frame clones and lacks some. The sample lists roughly 180,000 clones; about four fifths were seen once. The material sequenced was PBMCs. The receptor source for this set is a man aged 25 to 40 in good health and CMV-seronegative.

This chain links TRBV6-6 with TRBJ1-4; no clear D. V dropped 4 bases and J dropped 11 bases, with 14 bases sitting between them. The CDR3 spans 13 residues. In germline, CDR1 is MNHNY, CDR2 SVGAGI (reference sequence). The CDR3 sequence is CASSSHQEVKLFF. As DNA, the CDR3 is TGTGCCAGCAGTTCGCACCAGGAGGTGAAACTGTTTTTT.

This clone was observed once. The gene calls are TRBV11-1 and TRBJ1-2, with 10 bases identical to TRBD1. CDR1 and CDR2 from the germline V gene are SGHAT and FQDESV (reference sequence). This CDR3 contains 15 residues. V was clipped by 5 bases and J by 5 bases; unmatched bases: 8. The CDR3 loop is CASSGRLGQGYGYTF. The DNA of the CDR3 is TGTGCCAGCAGCGGCCGCCTGGGACAGGGGTATGGCTACACCTTC.

The CDR3 loop is CASSSSGNSYEQYF. CDR3 nucleotides: TGTGCCAGCAGCAGTAGCGGCAACTCCTACGAGCAGTACTTC. The rearrangement uses TRBV7-9 and TRBJ2-7; the D gene is possibly TRBD2 (6 bases). The CDR3 totals 14 residues. Germline assignment: CDR1 SEHNR and CDR2 FQNEAQ (reference sequence). V lost 5 bases and J 0 bases, leaving 11 bases between the germline ends.

The J gene is TRBJ2-1, the V gene TRBV27; 13 bases are a match to TRBD2. CDR3 size: 15 residues. After removal of 7 bases from V and 8 bases from J, the junction contained 8 bases not matched to a gene. Germline lookup yields CDR1 MNHEY and CDR2 SMNVEV (reference sequence). CDR3 in amino acids: CASTQGTSGDHEQFF. CDR3 in DNA: TGTGCCAGCACGCAAGGGACTAGCGGGGACCATGAGCAGTTCTTC.

The gene calls are TRBV29-1 and TRBJ2-5, with TRBD1 identical over 7 bases. The CDR3 is 15 residues long. Per germline, CDR1 SQVTM and CDR2 ANQGSEA. V was pared by 0 bases and J by 7 bases, with 11 bases of the junction left unmatched. The CDR3: CSVEERGQPQWTQYF. The DNA for the CDR3 is TGCAGCGTTGAAGAAAGGGGGCAGCCCCAATGGACCCAGTACTTC.

The chain uses TRBV6-4 and TRBJ2-2, with TRBD2 identical over 10 bases. Trimming took 6 bases from V and 4 from J; bases not matched to a gene: 8. CDR1 MRHNA and CDR2 SNTAGT come from the germline V gene. The CDR3 has 16 residues. The chain's CDR3 is CASSGKRGGRTGELFF. As DNA, the CDR3 is TGTGCCAGCAGCGGAAAGCGGGGGGGCCGCACCGGGGAGCTGTTTTTT.

V gene TRBV12-5 combines with J gene TRBJ2-3; D gene ambiguous. V dropped 1 base and J dropped 1 base, with 15 bases sitting between them. This CDR3 region has 17 residues. Per the germline V gene, CDR1 is LGHNT and CDR2 is FRNRAP. CDR3 region: CASGLASSRVGTDTQYF. In nucleotides, the CDR3 is TGTGCTAGTGGTTTGGCCTCTTCTAGAGTGGGCACAGATACGCAGTATTTT. The full variable domain, rest sourced from reference TRBV12-5 and TRBJ2-3, is DARVTQTPRHKVTEMGQEVTMRCQPILGHNTVFWYRQTMMQGLELLAYFRNRAPLDDSGMPKDRFSAEMPDATLATLKIQPSEPRDSAVYFCASGLASSRVGTDTQYFGPGTRLTVL.

This clone turned up a few times. The V call is TRBV6-6, the J call TRBJ2-7, with 7 bases identical to TRBD2. Germline values: CDR1 MNHNY, CDR2 SVGAGI (reference sequence). With V trimmed by 5 bases and J by 3 bases, 10 bases remained unmatched. The CDR3 loop spans 15 amino acids. Written as DNA, the CDR3 is TGTGCCAGCAGTCCTGGACTAGAAGTTCTCTACGAGCAGTACTTC. It specifies CASSPGLEVLYEQYF.

The genes are TRBV13 and TRBJ2-5; TRBD2 matches at 8 bases. The V gene end was trimmed by 5 bases and the J gene end by 0 bases; junction bases not matched to a gene: 5. The CDR3 has 15 residues. In germline, CDR1 is PRHDT, CDR2 FYEKMQ (reference sequence). The CDR3 sequence is CASSHGREYQETQYF. The CDR3 coding sequence is TGTGCCAGCAGCCACGGGAGGGAGTACCAAGAGACCCAGTACTTC.

The rearrangement uses TRBV27 and TRBJ2-1, with 10 positions matching TRBD2. CDR3 length: 14 amino acids. The trim removed 6 bases at V and 7 bases at J, leaving 6 bases unmatched. Germline V gene data show CDR1 as MNHEY and CDR2 as SMNVEV (reference sequence). CDR3 DNA sequence: TGTGCCAGCAGGCAAGCGGGGGGGAGAAATGAGCAGTTCTTC. It encodes CASRQAGGRNEQFF.

This clone was seen only once. The chain joins TRBV19 to TRBJ1-2; D gene uncertain. The CDR3 sequence is 14 residues long. V gave up 7 bases and J gave up 0 bases, with 12 bases separating them. CDR1 and CDR2 (germline): LNHDA, SQIVND (reference sequence). The CDR3: CASKTATANYGYTF. DNA for the CDR3: TGTGCCAGTAAAACCGCTACAGCTAACTATGGCTACACCTTC.

The V and J genes are TRBV7-3 and TRBJ2-1; 12 bases line up with TRBD2. This CDR3 has 16 residues. Germline CDR1 reads SGHTA; CDR2 reads FQGTGA. Germline trimming cut 5 bases from V and 0 bases from J; bases unmatched to any gene: 2. CDR3 sequence (DNA): TGTGCCAGCAGCAAGACTAGCGGGGGCTCCTACAATGAGCAGTTCTTC. It is translated as CASSKTSGGSYNEQFF. Full variable domain (remainder filled in from reference TRBV7-3 and TRBJ2-1): GAGVSQTPSNKVTEKGKYVELRCDPISGHTALYWYRQSLGQGPEFLIYFQGTGAADDSGLPNDRFFAVRPEGSVSTLKIQRTERGDSAVYLCASSKTSGGSYNEQFFGPGTRLTVL.

The chain couples TRBV5-1 to TRBJ1-5; tentatively, D is TRBD1 (5 bases). The germline V and J ends were trimmed by 3 bases and 3 bases, with 13 bases remaining between them. This CDR3 is built from 15 residues. CDR1 SGHRS and CDR2 YFSETQ come from the germline V gene. In DNA form, the CDR3 reads TGCGCCAGCAGCTCGGGGGATCCTACCAATCAGCCCCAGCATTTT. This gives the protein CASSSGDPTNQPQHF.

The J gene is TRBJ2-3, the V gene TRBV5-1, with no clear D. The V gene's germline CDR1 is SGHRS and CDR2 YFSETQ. V gave up 2 bases and J gave up 4 bases, with 5 bases separating them. CDR3 length equals 12 residues. Here the CDR3 reads CASSFGPDTQYF. The CDR3 DNA follows: TGCGCCAGCAGCTTTGGCCCAGATACGCAGTATTTT. The full variable domain, in which reference TRBV5-1 and TRBJ2-3 provide the parts outside the CDR3, is KAGVTQTPRYLIKTRGQQVTLSCSPISGHRSVSWYQQTPGQGLQFLFEYFSETQRNKGNFPGRFSGRQFSNSRSEMNVSTLELGDSALYLCASSFGPDTQYFGPGTRLTVL.

This sequence joins TRBV11-2 and TRBJ2-2, with 13 bases fitting TRBD2. The trim removed 3 bases at V and 1 base at J, leaving 8 bases unmatched. CDR3 length: 19 amino acids. Germline lookup yields CDR1 SGHAT and CDR2 FQNNGV. CDR3 DNA: TGTGCCAGCAGCTTCACCACAAGACTAGCGGGGGGGAACACCGGGGAGCTGTTTTTT. Amino acids: CASSFTTRLAGGNTGELFF.

The genes are TRBV5-6 and TRBJ1-6, with a weak D call TRBD1 (5 bases). The germline V gene encodes CDR1 SGHDT and CDR2 YYEEEE. Trimming left V 4 bases short and J 10 bases short, with 15 bases between. The CDR3 has 14 residues. The CDR3 DNA sequence: TGTGCCAGCAGCCCTTGGATAGGGGTCTCACCCCTCCACTTT. It specifies CASSPWIGVSPLHF.

V is TRBV11-3 and J is TRBJ1-6, with D unresolved. V dropped 5 bases and J dropped 7 bases, with 3 bases sitting between them. The CDR3 has 11 residues. CDR1 and CDR2 (germline): SGHNT, YENEEA. The DNA of the CDR3 is TGTGCCAGCAGCCCAAATTCACCCCTCCACTTT. Protein: CASSPNSPLHF.

The chain joins TRBV6-4 to TRBJ2-3, with 12 bases aligning to TRBD2. The V gene's germline CDR1 is MRHNA and CDR2 SNTAGT. This CDR3 is built from 16 residues. The V gene end was trimmed by 5 bases and the J gene end by 4 bases; junction bases not matched to a gene: 7. CDR3 coding DNA: TGTGCCAGCAGTCCTAGCGGGGGGGCCGGGGCAGATACGCAGTATTTT. It specifies CASSPSGGAGADTQYF.

This clone was recorded a few times. The V and J genes are TRBV9 and TRBJ2-7; D unresolved. The V gene lost 1 base and the J gene lost 0 bases, with 8 bases spanning the gap. The CDR3 length is 14 residues. Germline-derived CDR1 and CDR2 are SGDLS and YYNGEE. CDR3 coding DNA: TGTGCCAGCAGCGTAAAACTGAACTCCTACGAGCAGTACTTC. Translated, it gives CASSVKLNSYEQYF.

J is TRBJ2-1 and V is TRBV5-1, with 12 bases aligning to TRBD2. CDR1 is SGHRS and CDR2 is YFSETQ in the germline V gene. J gave up 9 bases and V 0 bases, and 4 bases lay outside the gene matches. This CDR3 comprises 15 residues. CDR3 in DNA: TGCGCCAGCAGCTTGGCTAGCGGGAGGGCCCCTGAGCAGTTCTTC. Amino acid sequence: CASSLASGRAPEQFF.

The chain uses TRBV4-3 and TRBJ2-7; 8 nucleotides agree with TRBD2. CDR3 length: 15 amino acids. V gave up 2 bases and J gave up 4 bases; unmatched junction bases: 7. CDR1 is LGHNA, CDR2 YSLEER, per germline. In DNA, the CDR3 is TGCGCCAGCAGCCAATCACGGGGGGGTCATTACGAGCAGTACTTC. This sequence encodes CASSQSRGGHYEQYF.

V is TRBV25-1 and J is TRBJ2-1; TRBD2 agrees at 7 bases. CDR1 MGHDK and CDR2 SYGVNS come from the germline V gene. The J segment lost 3 bases and the V segment lost 8 bases, leaving 4 bases of the junction unmatched. This CDR3 region has 13 residues. This chain's CDR3 is CASSSGNYNEQFF. Here the CDR3 DNA reads TGTGCCAGCTCTAGCGGAAACTACAATGAGCAGTTCTTC.

Of note for this clone: Other DNA sequences in the same sample also yield this CDR3. The J gene is TRBJ1-1, the V gene TRBV18, with a tentative D call TRBD1 (6 bases). The CDR3 consists of 15 residues. Trimming took 0 bases from V and 1 from J, leaving 9 bases between them. The germline CDR1 and CDR2 sequences are KGHSH and LQKENI. The CDR3 nucleotides read TGTGCCAGCTCACCACCGGGGGGGCAGAACACTGAAGCTTTCTTT. This sequence encodes CASSPPGGQNTEAFF.

This chain connects TRBV6-5 to TRBJ2-5, with TRBD1 matching 7 bases. The germline V gene has CDR1 MNHEY and CDR2 SVGAGI. The CDR3 length is 13 residues. With V trimmed by 8 bases and J by 3 bases, 6 bases remained unmatched. The CDR3 spells CASVGTEKETQYF. The CDR3 coding sequence is TGTGCCAGCGTAGGGACAGAGAAAGAGACCCAGTACTTC.

The rearrangement links TRBV5-1 to TRBJ2-3; weak D call: TRBD1 (6 bases). V lost 2 bases to trimming and J lost 4 bases, with 8 bases between them. The CDR3 spans 13 residues. The V gene's germline CDR1 is SGHRS and CDR2 YFSETQ. The CDR3 spells CASSLQGPDTQYF. Here the CDR3 DNA reads TGCGCCAGCAGCTTACAGGGTCCAGATACGCAGTATTTT.

This clone was found once. V gene TRBV6-5 combines with J gene TRBJ1-4, with D tentatively TRBD1 (5 bases). The V end was cut by 6 bases, the J end by 7 bases, with 15 bases between. CDR1 and CDR2 (germline): MNHEY, SVGAGI. The CDR3 extends over 14 amino acids. The CDR3 DNA is TGTGCCAGCAGCCCGTGGGGGGGAAGTGAAAAACTGTTTTTT. It translates to CASSPWGGSEKLFF.